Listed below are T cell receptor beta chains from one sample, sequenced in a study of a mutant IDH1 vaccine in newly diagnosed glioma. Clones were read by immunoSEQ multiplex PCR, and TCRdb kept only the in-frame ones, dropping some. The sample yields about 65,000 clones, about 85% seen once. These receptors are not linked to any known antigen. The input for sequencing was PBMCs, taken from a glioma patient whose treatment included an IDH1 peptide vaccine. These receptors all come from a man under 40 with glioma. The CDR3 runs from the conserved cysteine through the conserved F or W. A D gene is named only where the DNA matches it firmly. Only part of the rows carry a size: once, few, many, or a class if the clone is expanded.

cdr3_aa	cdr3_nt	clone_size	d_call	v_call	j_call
CASSSGVGGYEQYF	TGTGCCAGCAGTTCAGGGGTCGGGGGTTATGAGCAGTATTTT	.	.	TRBV28	TRBJ2-3
CASSSGQNLLSYSGNTIYF	TGCGCCAGCAGCTCGGGACAGAACTTACTTTCCTACTCTGGAAACACCATATATTTT	.	TRBD1	TRBV5-1	TRBJ1-3
CASSREGRAGYTF	TGCGCCAGCAGCCGTGAGGGAAGAGCTGGCTACACCTTC	.	.	TRBV4-1	TRBJ1-2
CASSKKTHSYEQYF	TGTGCCAGCAGCAAAAAGACTCACTCCTACGAGCAGTACTTC	.	.	TRBV25-1	TRBJ2-7
CASSLGVIAEQETQYF	TGCGCCAGCAGCTTGGGAGTGATAGCGGAACAAGAGACCCAGTACTTC	.	.	TRBV5-1	TRBJ2-5
CASTREAGANVLTF	TGTGCCAGCACCAGGGAGGCCGGGGCCAACGTCCTGACTTTC	.	.	TRBV18	TRBJ2-6
CASSPGDKSYQPQHF	TGTGCCAGCAGCCCCGGGGACAAGAGCTATCAGCCCCAGCATTTT	few	.	TRBV7-9	TRBJ1-5
CASRDRSYEQYF	TGTGCCAGCAGGGACCGATCCTACGAGCAGTACTTC	.	.	TRBV6-5	TRBJ2-7
CASGLGTYEQYF	TGTGCCAGCGGACTTGGAACCTACGAGCAGTACTTC	.	.	TRBV6-1	TRBJ2-7
CAVGRRGGEKLFF	TGTGCTGTAGGTCGGCGCGGGGGTGAAAAACTGTTTTTT	.	.	TRBV7-9	TRBJ1-4
CASSSRDSTDTQYF	TGTGCCAGCAGTTCCCGGGACAGCACAGATACGCAGTATTTT	.	.	TRBV6-6	TRBJ2-3
CASSLNNSPLHF	TGCGCCAGCAGCTTAAATAATTCACCCCTCCACTTT	.	.	TRBV5-1	TRBJ1-6
CASSLIAGPSTDTQYF	TGTGCCAGCAGCTTGATTGCGGGGCCTAGCACAGATACGCAGTATTTT	.	.	TRBV5-8	TRBJ2-3